One sample yielded the 29 T cell receptor beta chains listed below, sequenced in a study of cytomegalovirus exposure and HLA in healthy donors (dated by TCRdb to 2017 to 2019). Receptor amplification or capture employed the immunoSEQ multiplex PCR assay. For the multiplex PCR, a mixture combining 60 forward primers for TCR Vbeta segments and 13 reverse primers for TCR Jbeta segments was used. TCRdb mirrors the immuneACCESS table, restricted to in-frame sequences. Some clones are absent from its copies; in checked studies, under half trace to an unresolved V gene, and the reason for the others is unknown. The table for this sample lists some 70,000 clones. About 0.83% of the sample belongs to the ten largest clones. The sequenced sample consisted of PBMCs. The receptors originated from a boy younger than 18 in good health and CMV-seronegative.

The chain joins TRBV7-9 to TRBJ2-7, with 10 bases aligning to TRBD1. V trimming: 5 bases; J trimming: 3 bases; junction bases outside the gene matches: 16. The CDR3 runs 18 residues. The germline V gene has CDR1 SEHNR and CDR2 FQNEAQ (reference sequence). CDR3 DNA sequence: TGTGCCAGCAGCCACACTTACGAGGGACAGGGGCTTTTCTACGAGCAGTACTTC. Residues: CASSHTYEGQGLFYEQYF.

J is TRBJ2-3 and V is TRBV18; D perhaps matches TRBD1 (6 bases). The ends were cut back, 2 bases at V and 4 bases at J, with 13 bases in the middle. Germline CDR1 and CDR2: KGHSH and LQKENI. The CDR3 has 15 residues. The CDR3 DNA is TGTGCCAGCTCACCATTACATCAGGGGTCAGATACGCAGTATTTT. This sequence encodes CASSPLHQGSDTQYF.

On this clone: A read error may account for a junction end that differs from germline. This chain links TRBV30 with TRBJ2-1; maybe TRBD2 (5 bases). The length of the CDR3 is 15 residues. Per the germline V gene, CDR1 is GTSNPN and CDR2 is SVGIG (reference sequence). The CDR3 reads CAGSASIEPHNEQFF. The CDR3 DNA reads as TGTGCCGGGAGTGCTAGCATTGAACCCCACAATGAGCAGTTCTTC.

The chain has TRBV6-6 and TRBJ2-3; TRBD2 agrees at 11 bases. CDR3 length: 16 residues. The J segment lost 7 bases and the V segment lost 0 bases, leaving 6 bases of the junction unmatched. Germline CDR1 reads MNHNY; CDR2 reads SVGAGI (reference sequence). The DNA of the CDR3 is TGTGCCAGCAGTTACTCATTTAGCGGGGGGGCTAATACGCAGTATTTT. As protein: CASSYSFSGGANTQYF.

The CDR3 region has the DNA TGTGCCAGCAGCCTCGAGACAAGGAACACTGAAGCTTTCTTT. Amino acids: CASSLETRNTEAFF. The V call is TRBV14, the J call TRBJ1-1, with no clear D. V gave up 4 bases and J gave up 1 base, with 10 bases separating them. The CDR3 spans 14 residues. Per germline, CDR1 SGHDN and CDR2 FVKESK.

J is TRBJ2-3 and V is TRBV7-9; a weak D match, TRBD2 (7 bases). CDR1 is SEHNR and CDR2 is FQNEAQ in the germline V gene (reference sequence). The CDR3 spans 17 residues. V was cut by 1 base and J by 1 base, with 15 bases left in between. Here the CDR3 DNA reads TGTGCCAGCAGCTTAGGGGAGGGGGGGCCCCGCACAGATACGCAGTATTTT. Protein product: CASSLGEGGPRTDTQYF.

The chain is built from TRBV7-6 and TRBJ1-5; no firm D call. CDR3 length equals 14 residues. From germline, CDR1 is SGHVS and CDR2 FNYEAQ. V lost 5 bases, J lost 5 bases, and 13 bases lay in between. In DNA, the CDR3 is TGTGCCAGCAGCCCCAGACGGGGAGATCAGCCCCAGCATTTT. Its protein product is CASSPRRGDQPQHF.

The chain employs TRBV19 and TRBJ2-1; maybe TRBD1 (5 bases). The CDR3 spans 13 residues. Germline V CDR1 and CDR2: LNHDA, SQIVND (reference sequence). Here the CDR3 reads CASGAVNYNEQFF. The CDR3 region has the DNA TGTGCGTCTGGGGCGGTGAACTACAATGAGCAGTTCTTC.

The chain employs TRBV19 and TRBJ2-7; 8 bases match TRBD1. Per the germline V gene, CDR1 is LNHDA and CDR2 is SQIVND (reference sequence). The V and J ends lost 1 base and 2 bases, in that order; junction bases with no gene match: 10. CDR3 length: 17 residues. The chain's CDR3 is CASSIGTGGGPPYEQYF. Written as DNA, the CDR3 is TGTGCCAGTAGTATAGGAACAGGGGGTGGACCACCCTACGAGCAGTACTTC.

This chain uses TRBV7-9 with TRBJ1-1; weak D call: TRBD1 (5 bases). The V and J ends lost 5 bases and 1 base respectively, with 5 bases between them. The CDR3 is 12 residues long. Germline loops: CDR1 SEHNR, CDR2 FQNEAQ (reference sequence). As DNA, the CDR3 is TGTGCCAGCAGCAGGGGGAACACTGAAGCTTTCTTT. It codes for CASSRGNTEAFF.

The gene calls are TRBV5-4 and TRBJ2-7; 7 bases are shared with TRBD1. The CDR3 consists of 17 residues. The ends lost 0 bases at V and 0 bases at J; junction bases unmatched: 9. Germline V gene data show CDR1 as SGHNT and CDR2 as YYREEE (reference sequence). Here the CDR3 reads CASSLGVIRDSSYEQYF. CDR3 coding DNA: TGTGCCAGCAGCTTGGGTGTTATTCGGGACAGCTCCTACGAGCAGTACTTC.

V is TRBV15 and J is TRBJ2-3, with TRBD2 identical over 8 bases. The CDR3 is 17 amino acids. The V gene's germline CDR1 is LNHNV and CDR2 YYDKDF (reference sequence). V shed 2 bases, J shed 0 bases, and the junction held 7 bases outside the gene matches. In DNA, the CDR3 is TGTGCCACCAGCAGAAAATTAGCGGGAAAAAGCACAGATACGCAGTATTTT. Protein: CATSRKLAGKSTDTQYF.

DNA for the CDR3: TGTGCCAGCAGCTCTTGGGAGCGGGGGGGGAAAGAGACCCAGTACTTC. Its protein is CASSSWERGGKETQYF. This rearrangement joins TRBV5-4 to TRBJ2-5, with TRBD2 identical over 10 bases. This CDR3 has 16 amino acids. With 3 bases clipped from V and 3 bases from J, the junction kept 8 bases outside the gene matches. The germline V gene encodes CDR1 SGHNT and CDR2 YYREEE (reference sequence).

The genes are TRBV6-1 and TRBJ1-1; 10 bases are shared with TRBD1. The germline V gene encodes CDR1 MNHNS and CDR2 SASEGT. V shed 4 bases and J 2 bases; nucleotides not matched to a gene: 7. The length of the CDR3 is 16 residues. CDR3 sequence: CASSAGTGEGNTEAFF. CDR3 nucleotide sequence: TGTGCCAGCAGTGCCGGGACAGGGGAAGGTAACACTGAAGCTTTCTTT.

This sequence joins TRBV11-2 and TRBJ1-1; 7 positions agree with TRBD1. V was clipped by 8 bases and J by 6 bases; unmatched bases: 9. The germline gives CDR1 SGHAT, CDR2 FQNNGV. The CDR3 runs 13 residues. The CDR3 loop reads CASGTGEGAEAFF. CDR3 DNA: TGTGCCAGCGGAACAGGGGAAGGAGCTGAAGCTTTCTTT.

The chain combines TRBV2 with TRBJ1-2; D is possibly TRBD1 (6 bases). Germline V gene sequence: CDR1 SNHLY, CDR2 FYNNEI. CDR3 size: 15 residues. V was clipped by 7 bases and J by 7 bases, with 22 bases between them. The CDR3 sequence: CASNYISGADGGYTF. In DNA, the CDR3 is TGTGCCAGCAACTACATCTCAGGGGCGGATGGTGGCTACACCTTC.

V usage is TRBV18 and J usage is TRBJ2-3; D is perhaps TRBD1 (6 bases). The CDR3 runs 14 residues. Germline V gives CDR1 KGHSH, CDR2 LQKENI. Between the trimmed V and J ends, which lost 3 bases and 5 bases, there was a span of 12 bases. CDR3 bases: TGTGCCAGCTCACCGGCCAGGGGTAAAGATACGCAGTATTTT. Residues: CASSPARGKDTQYF.

This chain joins TRBV11-3 and TRBJ2-1, with 7 bases fitting TRBD1. CDR1 is SGHNT, CDR2 YENEEA, per germline. The CDR3 has 15 residues. After removal of 4 bases from V and 9 bases from J, the junction contained 12 bases not matched to a gene. This CDR3 reads CASSSSTGMNTEQFF. Written as DNA, the CDR3 is TGTGCCAGCAGCTCCTCGACAGGGATGAACACTGAGCAGTTCTTC.

CDR3 DNA: TGTGCCATCAGTGAGTCGGAGGGGCAGGCCTCTGAAGCTTTCTTT. Translating gives CAISESEGQASEAFF. This chain links TRBV10-3 with TRBJ1-1; TRBD1 is a possible D gene (5 bases). V gave up 0 bases and J gave up 6 bases, with 14 bases separating them. The CDR3 runs to 15 residues. Germline CDR1 is ENHRY and CDR2 is SYGVKD.

The V gene is TRBV5-4, the J gene TRBJ2-1; a weak D match, TRBD1 (6 bases). Trimming left V 0 bases short and J 3 bases short, with 7 bases between. Germline V gives CDR1 SGHNT, CDR2 YYREEE (reference sequence). The CDR3 consists of 14 residues. The CDR3 protein is CASSLGGLYNEQFF. The CDR3 DNA is TGTGCCAGCAGCTTGGGGGGGCTCTACAATGAGCAGTTCTTC.

The CDR3 loop reads CASSSQRGHINYGYTF. CDR3 DNA sequence: TGTGCCAGCAGCTCCCAACGAGGACACATTAACTATGGCTACACCTTC. The rearrangement uses TRBV5-5 and TRBJ1-2; the D gene is possibly TRBD1 (5 bases). V lost 3 bases and J lost 1, with 16 bases in between. The CDR3 loop spans 16 amino acids. Per germline, CDR1 SGHKS and CDR2 YYEKEE (reference sequence). The variable domain in full, completed from reference TRBV5-5 and TRBJ1-2, reads DAGVTQSPTHLIKTRGQQVTLRCSPISGHKSVSWYQQVLGQGPQFIFQYYEKEERGRGNFPDRFSARQFPNYSSELNVNALLLGDSALYLCASSSQRGHINYGYTFGSGTRLTVV.

The rearrangement uses TRBV2 and TRBJ1-3; 7 positions agree with TRBD1. The V and J ends lost 2 bases and 2 bases, in that order; junction bases with no gene match: 6. The CDR3 length is 16 residues. From germline, CDR1 is SNHLY and CDR2 FYNNEI. The CDR3 is CASSEFPTGAGNTIYF. DNA for the CDR3: TGTGCCAGCAGTGAATTCCCCACAGGGGCTGGAAACACCATATATTTT.

This chain uses TRBV9 with TRBJ2-7, with 14 bases aligning to TRBD2. V was clipped by 4 bases and J by 3 bases; unmatched bases: 6. The CDR3 contains 16 residues. Germline CDR1 and CDR2: SGDLS and YYNGEE. This CDR3 reads CASSRLAGGPLYEQYF. As DNA, the CDR3 is TGTGCCAGCAGCCGACTAGCGGGAGGGCCTCTCTACGAGCAGTACTTC.

V usage is TRBV7-2 and J usage is TRBJ2-1; no clear D. The CDR3 length is 11 residues. Germline V lookup: CDR1 SGHTA, CDR2 FQGNSA. Between the trimmed V and J ends, which lost 7 bases and 4 bases, there was a span of 5 bases. CDR3 nucleotides: TGTGCCAGCACCACATACAATGAGCAGTTCTTC. Protein product: CASTTYNEQFF.

The V and J genes are TRBV30 and TRBJ1-2; D is perhaps TRBD1 (6 bases). The V gene lost 1 base and the J gene lost 6 bases, with 12 bases spanning the gap. The CDR3 runs 13 residues. Germline V lookup: CDR1 GTSNPN, CDR2 SVGIG (reference sequence). In nucleotides, the CDR3 is TGTGCCTGGAGTGCCTCTAAGGGGGATGGCTACACCTTC. This codes for CAWSASKGDGYTF.

The V gene is TRBV6-5, the J gene TRBJ1-2; 11 bases line up with TRBD1. The V gene's germline CDR1 is MNHEY and CDR2 SVGAGI. V shed 7 bases, J shed 4 bases, and the junction held 5 bases outside the gene matches. This CDR3 spans 14 amino acids. The CDR3 region has the DNA TGTGCCAGCACCCGCGGACAGGGGGCCTATGGCTACACCTTC. Encoded protein: CASTRGQGAYGYTF.

CDR3 region: CASSSRTSGSPYEQYF. The CDR3 region has the DNA TGTGCCAGCAGCTCAAGGACTAGCGGGAGCCCCTACGAGCAGTACTTC. The chain recombines TRBV7-2 with TRBJ2-7; 13 nucleotides line up with TRBD2. This CDR3 spans 16 amino acids. After removal of 4 bases from V and 2 bases from J, the junction contained 5 bases not matched to a gene. CDR1 and CDR2 (germline): SGHTA, FQGNSA.

The V and J genes are TRBV27 and TRBJ2-7; no reliable D call. The CDR3 extends over 14 amino acids. CDR1 and CDR2 from the germline V gene are MNHEY and SMNVEV (reference sequence). The V gene lost 6 bases and the J gene lost 0 bases, with 12 bases spanning the gap. CDR3 coding DNA: TGTGCCAGCAGGCCGGAAATAGCCTCCTACGAGCAGTACTTC. It yields the protein CASRPEIASYEQYF.

The V and J genes are TRBV2 and TRBJ2-1, with D unresolved. With 9 bases removed from V and 2 bases from J, the gap between germline ends came to 5 bases. Germline V gene lookup returns CDR1 SNHLY and CDR2 FYNNEI. The CDR3 totals 11 residues. The CDR3 DNA follows: TGTGCCAGTCAGACCTACAATGAGCAGTTCTTC. Residues: CASQTYNEQFF.